This is a list of T cell receptor beta chains from one sample in a study of blood T cell repertoires in COVID-19. Some clones are missing from TCRdb's copy, which holds only in-frame ones; the method was immunoSEQ multiplex PCR. The repertoire holds a few hundred thousand clones, about 87% seen once, with about 2.5% in the top ten. Sequencing was carried out using peripheral blood. These receptors all come from a woman aged 50 to 65 with acute or convalescent COVID-19. Both conserved end residues are part of each CDR3. A D gene is named only where the DNA matches it firmly.

J,length,D,V,DNA,CDR3
TRBJ2-5,15,-,TRBV9,TGTGCCAGCAGCGTAGCGGGACACGGGGCTGAGACCCAGTACTTC,CASSVAGHGAETQYF
TRBJ2-2,17,TRBD2,TRBV4-2,TGTGCCAGCAGCCAAGGGGGGCTAGCGGGAGGCACCGGGGAGCTGTTTTTT,CASSQGGLAGGTGELFF
TRBJ2-2,14,-,TRBV27,TGTGCCAGCAGGAGGGACTTTAACACCGGGGAGCTGTTTTTT,CASRRDFNTGELFF
TRBJ1-6,14,-,TRBV5-1,TGCGCCAGCAGTTATTATCTTGCGACAGGACCCCTCCACTTT,CASSYYLATGPLHF
TRBJ2-7,13,TRBD1,TRBV29-1,TGCAGCGTTACCGGGACAGAAGCTTACGAGCAGTACTTC,CSVTGTEAYEQYF
TRBJ1-2,12,TRBD1,TRBV29-1,TGCAGCGTACGTACAGGGGTCTATGGCTACACCTTC,CSVRTGVYGYTF
TRBJ2-1,16,-,TRBV27,TGTGCCAGCACCCCGTTGCGGGGACAGTCCTACAATGAGCAGTTCTTC,CASTPLRGQSYNEQFF
TRBJ1-5,16,TRBD1,TRBV7-2,TGTGCCAGCAGCAAACTAGGGACAGTGGACAATCAGCCCCAGCATTTT,CASSKLGTVDNQPQHF
TRBJ2-7,14,-,TRBV7-2,TGTGCCAGCAGCTCCCCAAGACGGGGATACGAGCAGTACTTC,CASSSPRRGYEQYF
TRBJ2-1,14,TRBD1,TRBV27,TGTGCCAGCACCATGACAGGGGTCGGCAATGAGCAGTTCTTC,CASTMTGVGNEQFF
TRBJ1-5,16,TRBD1,TRBV7-3,TGTGCCAGCAGTCGGACAGGGGGCGCGGGCAATCAGCCCCAGCATTTT,CASSRTGGAGNQPQHF